This record covers a single T cell receptor (beta chain). This sample was included in a study of OX40 agonist ivuxolimab in advanced cancers. This CDR3 has 14 residues. Germline assignment: CDR1 SGHAT and CDR2 FQNNGV. V lost 1 base, J lost 0 bases, and 4 bases lay in between. The repertoire was sequenced with immunoSEQ multiplex PCR; TCRdb's copy has only in-frame clones and lacks some. The data contain tens of thousands of clones, around 93% of them singletons. Sequenced material: CD4+ or CD8+ T cells sorted from blood, taken in a trial of the OX40 agonist ivuxolimab. The sequence came from an adult with an advanced solid tumor such as melanoma, head and neck, liver or kidney cancer. The chain joins TRBV11-2 to TRBJ1-5, with D hard to call. The CDR3 DNA reads TGTGCCAGCAGCTTAGGGGATAGCAATCAGCCCCAGCATTTT. Translating it yields CASSLGDSNQPQHF.